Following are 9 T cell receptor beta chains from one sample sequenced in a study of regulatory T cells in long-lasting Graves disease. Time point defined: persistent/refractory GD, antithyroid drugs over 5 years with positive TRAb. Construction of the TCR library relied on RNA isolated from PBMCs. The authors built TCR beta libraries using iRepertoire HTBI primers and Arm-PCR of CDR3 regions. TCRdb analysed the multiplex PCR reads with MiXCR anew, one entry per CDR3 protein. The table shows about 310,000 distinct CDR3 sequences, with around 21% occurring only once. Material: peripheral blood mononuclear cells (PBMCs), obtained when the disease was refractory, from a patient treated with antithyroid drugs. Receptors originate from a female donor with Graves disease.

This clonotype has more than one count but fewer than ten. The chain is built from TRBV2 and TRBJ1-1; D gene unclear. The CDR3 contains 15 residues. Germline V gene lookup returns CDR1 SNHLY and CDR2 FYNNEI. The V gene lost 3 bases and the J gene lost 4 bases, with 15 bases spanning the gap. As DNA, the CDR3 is TGTGCCAGCAGTGACACGTGGATCCCCAGCACTGAAGCTTTCTTT. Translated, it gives CASSDTWIPSTEAFF.

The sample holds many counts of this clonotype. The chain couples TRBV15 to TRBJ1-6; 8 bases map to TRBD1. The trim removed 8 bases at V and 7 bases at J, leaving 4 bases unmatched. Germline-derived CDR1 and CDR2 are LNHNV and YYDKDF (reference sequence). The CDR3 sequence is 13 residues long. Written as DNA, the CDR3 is TGTGCCACCGGACAGGGACCCAATTCACCCCTCCACTTT. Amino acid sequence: CATGQGPNSPLHF.

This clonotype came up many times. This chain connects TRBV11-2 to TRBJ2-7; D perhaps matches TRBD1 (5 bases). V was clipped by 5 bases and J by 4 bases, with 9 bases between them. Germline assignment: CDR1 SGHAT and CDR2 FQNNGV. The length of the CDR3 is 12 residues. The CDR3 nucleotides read TGTGCCAGCAGCGCAAGACAGTACGAGCAGTACTTC. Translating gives CASSARQYEQYF.

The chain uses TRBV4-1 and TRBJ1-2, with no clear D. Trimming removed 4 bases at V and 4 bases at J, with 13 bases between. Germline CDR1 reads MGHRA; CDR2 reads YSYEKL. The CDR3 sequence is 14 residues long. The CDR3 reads CASSLRPASYGYTF. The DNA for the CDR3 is TGCGCCAGCAGCCTCCGTCCGGCTTCCTATGGCTACACCTTC.

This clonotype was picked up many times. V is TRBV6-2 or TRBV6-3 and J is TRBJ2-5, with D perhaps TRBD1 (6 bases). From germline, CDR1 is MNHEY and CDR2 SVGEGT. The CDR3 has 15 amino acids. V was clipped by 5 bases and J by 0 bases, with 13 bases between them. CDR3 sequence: CASSEVPGDQETQYF. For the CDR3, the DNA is TGTGCCAGCAGTGAAGTCCCAGGGGACCAAGAGACCCAGTACTTC.

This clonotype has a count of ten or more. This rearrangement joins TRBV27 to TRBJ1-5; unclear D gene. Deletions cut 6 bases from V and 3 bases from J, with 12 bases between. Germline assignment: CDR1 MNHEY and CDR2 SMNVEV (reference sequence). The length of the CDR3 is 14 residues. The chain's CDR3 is CASSLGRHNQPQHF. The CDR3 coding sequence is TGTGCCAGCAGCCTTGGGCGGCACAATCAGCCCCAGCATTTT.

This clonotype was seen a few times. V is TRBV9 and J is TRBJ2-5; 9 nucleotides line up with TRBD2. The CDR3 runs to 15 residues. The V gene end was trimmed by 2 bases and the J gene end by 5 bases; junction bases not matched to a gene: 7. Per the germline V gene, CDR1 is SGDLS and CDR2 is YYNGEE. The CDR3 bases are TGTGCCAGCAGCGTTAGCGGGAGTGTTCGGGAGACCCAGTACTTC. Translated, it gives CASSVSGSVRETQYF.

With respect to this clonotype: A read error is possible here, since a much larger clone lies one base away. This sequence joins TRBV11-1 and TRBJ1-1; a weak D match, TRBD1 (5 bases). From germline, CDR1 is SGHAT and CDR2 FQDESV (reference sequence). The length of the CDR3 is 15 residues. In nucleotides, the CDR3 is TGTACCAGCAGCTACGTATGGGGCATGAACACTGAAGCTTTCTTT. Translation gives CTSSYVWGMNTEAFF. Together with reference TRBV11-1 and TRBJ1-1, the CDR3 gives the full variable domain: EAEVAQSPRYKITEKSQAVAFWCDPISGHATLYWYRQILGQGPELLVQFQDESVVDDSQLPKDRFSAERLKGVDSTLKIQPAELGDSAMYLCTSSYVWGMNTEAFFGQGTRLTVV.

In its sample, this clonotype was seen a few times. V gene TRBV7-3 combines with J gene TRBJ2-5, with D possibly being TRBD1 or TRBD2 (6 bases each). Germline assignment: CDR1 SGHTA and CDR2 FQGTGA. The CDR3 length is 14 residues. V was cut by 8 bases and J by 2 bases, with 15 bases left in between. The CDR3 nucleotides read TGTGCCAGCGGGGGGATGGACAGACAAGAGACCCAGTACTTC. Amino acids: CASGGMDRQETQYF. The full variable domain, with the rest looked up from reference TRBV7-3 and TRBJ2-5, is GAGVSQTPSNKVTEKGKYVELRCDPISGHTALYWYRQSLGQGPEFLIYFQGTGAADDSGLPNDRFFAVRPEGSVSTLKIQRTERGDSAVYLCASGGMDRQETQYFGPGTRLLVL.